Below are 23 T cell receptor beta chains sequenced from a single sample in a study of neurological immune-mediated disorders. TCRdb ran MiXCR on the 5' RACE reads and lists one entry per CDR3 protein. The table has under 60,000 distinct CDR3 sequences, roughly 26% seen once. The source material was PBMCs. The receptors stem from a woman aged 65 to 85 in good health.

This clonotype showed up many times. This chain uses TRBV5-1 with TRBJ2-3; a weak D match, TRBD2 (7 bases). Germline V CDR1 and CDR2: SGHRS, YFSETQ. V dropped 5 bases and J dropped 3 bases, with 13 bases sitting between them. The CDR3 spans 14 residues. The CDR3 DNA reads as TGCGCCAGCAGGGGAGGGGGATCGACAGATACGCAGTATTTT. It specifies CASRGGGSTDTQYF.

This clonotype came up many times. This chain links TRBV6-5 with TRBJ2-3, with 7 bases fitting TRBD2. This CDR3 has 14 amino acids. Germline V CDR1 and CDR2: MNHEY, SVGAGI. Trimming at V came to 6 bases and at J to 4 bases, leaving 7 bases not matched to a gene. The CDR3 sequence: CASRGGGSPDTQYF. The CDR3 nucleotides read TGTGCCAGCAGGGGGGGGGGGTCCCCAGATACGCAGTATTTT.

This clonotype was observed many times. The chain employs TRBV10-3 and TRBJ2-5; a possible D gene is TRBD1 (5 bases). The CDR3 is 13 residues long. Germline loops: CDR1 ENHRY, CDR2 SYGVKD. V shed 5 bases and J shed 4 bases, with 11 bases lying between them. The CDR3 reads CAISPGQGETQYF. CDR3 coding DNA: TGTGCCATCAGTCCAGGGCAGGGAGAGACCCAGTACTTC.

A word on this clonotype: It may be a read error: a sequence one base away is much more abundant. The rearrangement joins TRBV11-2 to TRBJ1-5; TRBD1 matches at 8 bases. This CDR3 spans 14 amino acids. Germline lookup yields CDR1 SGHAT and CDR2 FQNNGV. The CDR3 region is CASSLRTGKTPHHF. The CDR3 nucleotides are TGTGCCAGCAGCTTACGGACAGGGAAGACGCCCCATCATTTT.

This clonotype appeared many times. The gene calls are TRBV5-1 and TRBJ1-3; 8 bases agree with TRBD1. J lost 4 bases, V lost 0 bases, and 6 bases had no gene match. The CDR3 covers 16 residues. CDR1 is SGHRS, CDR2 YFSETQ, per germline. The CDR3 coding sequence is TGCGCCAGCAGCTTGGGGACGACAGGGGAGGGAAACACCATATATTTT. This translates into CASSLGTTGEGNTIYF. The complete variable domain, with remaining parts taken from reference TRBV5-1 and TRBJ1-3, reads KAGVTQTPRYLIKTRGQQVTLSCSPISGHRSVSWYQQTPGQGLQFLFEYFSETQRNKGNFPGRFSGRQFSNSRSEMNVSTLELGDSALYLCASSLGTTGEGNTIYFGEGSWLTVV.

This clonotype occurred many times. V usage is TRBV20-1 and J usage is TRBJ2-5; tentative D call: TRBD2 (5 bases). V lost 3 bases and J 1 base, leaving 12 bases between the germline ends. This CDR3 is 14 amino acids long. Germline V CDR1 and CDR2: DFQATT, SNEGSKA (reference sequence). The CDR3 protein is CSASPNGGQETQYF. DNA for the CDR3: TGCAGTGCTAGCCCAAATGGAGGCCAAGAGACCCAGTACTTC.

This clonotype was seen more than once but under ten times. The chain links TRBV4-3 to TRBJ2-3, with 12 bases fitting TRBD2. Germline V gene lookup returns CDR1 LGHNA and CDR2 YSLEER. The V and J ends lost 0 bases and 1 base, in that order; junction bases with no gene match: 8. The CDR3 loop spans 19 amino acids. The CDR3 reads CASSQDLFPSGRGTDTQYF. CDR3 sequence (DNA): TGCGCCAGCAGCCAAGATCTTTTCCCTAGCGGGAGGGGCACAGATACGCAGTATTTT.

In the case of this clonotype: A much larger clone lies a single base off, so this may be a read error. This chain joins TRBV5-1 and TRBJ2-7; D not resolved. The CDR3 totals 11 residues. Germline V gives CDR1 SGHRS, CDR2 YFSETQ. For the CDR3, the DNA is TGCGCCAGCAGTATTGGCTACGACCAGTACTTC. Protein product: CASSIGYDQYF.

With regard to this clonotype: One base away lies a much larger clone, so this may be a sequencing read error. V gene TRBV20-1 combines with J gene TRBJ2-3; a weak D match, TRBD1 (5 bases). Per the germline V gene, CDR1 is DFQATT and CDR2 is SNEGSKA (reference sequence). The CDR3 runs 13 residues. Written as DNA, the CDR3 is TGCAGAGTTGGACATGGGGAAACAGATACGCAGTATTTT. This encodes CRVGHGETDTQYF.

The table lists this clonotype with many counts. CDR3 protein: CAIGTGGDEQFF. The DNA of the CDR3 is TGTGCCATCGGGACAGGGGGCGATGAGCAGTTCTTC. V and J are TRBV10-3 and TRBJ2-1; 12 nucleotides line up with TRBD1. Germline lookup yields CDR1 ENHRY and CDR2 SYGVKD. This CDR3 has 12 residues. The ends lost 8 bases at V and 8 bases at J; junction bases unmatched: 1.

This clonotype has ten or more counts. The J gene is TRBJ2-7, the V gene TRBV9; D perhaps matches TRBD1 (6 bases). This CDR3 has 15 amino acids. V dropped 0 bases and J dropped 4 bases, with 14 bases sitting between them. Germline V lookup: CDR1 SGDLS, CDR2 YYNGEE. The CDR3 is CASSVGTTGGYEQYF. CDR3 sequence (DNA): TGTGCCAGCAGCGTAGGGACGACAGGCGGGTACGAGCAGTACTTC. The full variable domain, with the rest looked up from reference TRBV9 and TRBJ2-7, is DSGVTQTPKHLITATGQRVTLRCSPRSGDLSVYWYQQSLDQGLQFLIQYYNGEERAKGNILERFSAQQFPDLHSELNLSSLELGDSALYFCASSVGTTGGYEQYFGPGTRLTVT.

This clonotype was picked up many times. J is TRBJ1-1 and V is TRBV6-6, with 8 bases that match TRBD1. Looked up from germline, CDR1 is MNHNY and CDR2 is SVGAGI (reference sequence). The junction had 6 bases not matched to a gene; V was cut back by 2 bases and J by 4 bases. The CDR3 consists of 15 residues. CDR3 protein: CASSYPQGGGTEAFF. In DNA, the CDR3 is TGTGCCAGCAGTTACCCACAGGGGGGAGGCACTGAAGCTTTCTTT.

This clonotype was counted at least ten times. The V call is TRBV20-1, the J call TRBJ2-7; perhaps TRBD1 as D (5 bases). CDR3 length: 12 amino acids. Trimming cost V 0 bases and J 2 bases, with 5 bases left between them. Germline V lookup: CDR1 DFQATT, CDR2 SNEGSKA (reference sequence). CDR3 bases: TGCAGTGCTAGAGAAGGGGCCTACGAGCAGTACTTC. Translated, it gives CSAREGAYEQYF.

This clonotype has a count of ten or more. The chain employs TRBV5-5 and TRBJ2-7; 8 bases match TRBD2. CDR1 and CDR2 from the germline V gene are SGHKS and YYEKEE (reference sequence). This CDR3 contains 14 residues. J lost 2 bases, V lost 7 bases, and 8 bases had no gene match. The CDR3 DNA sequence: TGTGCCAGCTCAATAGCGGGAAAGCCCTACGAGCAGTACTTC. Amino acid sequence: CASSIAGKPYEQYF.

This clonotype was detected ten times or more. The chain couples TRBV5-1 to TRBJ2-2; D ambiguous. The CDR3 has 15 residues. Germline V gene lookup returns CDR1 SGHRS and CDR2 YFSETQ. V was trimmed by 3 bases and J by 0 bases, leaving 9 bases between them. In DNA form, the CDR3 reads TGCGCCAGCAGCTATTTCGGTCCGAACACCGGGGAGCTGTTTTTT. Its protein product is CASSYFGPNTGELFF.

This chain connects TRBV7-2 to TRBJ2-3, with a tentative D call TRBD2 (7 bases). CDR1 and CDR2 (germline): SGHTA, FQGNSA. This CDR3 is 15 amino acids long. Trimming pared 3 bases from V and 5 bases from J, leaving 15 bases between. CDR3 protein: CASSLGGGFGDTQYF. CDR3 in DNA: TGTGCCAGCAGCTTGGGGGGGGGCTTTGGAGATACGCAGTATTTT. The full variable domain, with the rest looked up from reference TRBV7-2 and TRBJ2-3, is GAGVSQSPSNKVTEKGKDVELRCDPISGHTALYWYRQSLGQGLEFLIYFQGNSAPDKSGLPSDRFSAERTGGSVSTLTIQRTQQEDSAVYLCASSLGGGFGDTQYFGPGTRLTVL.

V gene TRBV5-1 combines with J gene TRBJ1-5; TRBD1 is a possible D gene (5 bases). Germline V gives CDR1 SGHRS, CDR2 YFSETQ. V lost 4 bases and J 8 bases, leaving 19 bases between the germline ends. The CDR3 consists of 15 residues. The CDR3 is CASSPGGQGREPQHF. For the CDR3, the DNA is TGCGCCAGCAGCCCTGGCGGGCAGGGTCGAGAGCCCCAGCATTTT.

The chain links TRBV20-1 to TRBJ2-1; no firm D call. The CDR3 contains 18 residues. V was trimmed by 2 bases and J by 7 bases, leaving 27 bases between them. The germline V gene has CDR1 DFQATT and CDR2 SNEGSKA (reference sequence). CDR3 loop: CSARNPASVRLFSNEQFF. The CDR3 nucleotides are TGCAGTGCTAGAAATCCGGCTTCGGTTAGGCTCTTTTCAAATGAGCAGTTCTTC.

This clonotype has at least ten counts. This chain connects TRBV5-1 to TRBJ2-1, with D perhaps matching TRBD1 or TRBD2 (5 bases each). Germline CDR1 SGHRS, CDR2 YFSETQ. This CDR3 has 16 residues. V was clipped by 0 bases and J by 7 bases, with 17 bases between them. DNA of the CDR3: TGCGCCAGCAGCTTGGGTTGGGGCTCCGGGGCGAATGAGCAGTTCTTC. Protein: CASSLGWGSGANEQFF.

This clonotype was found many times. This chain connects TRBV5-1 to TRBJ2-1, with a possible D match to TRBD2 (5 bases). The CDR3 runs 14 residues. V dropped 0 bases and J dropped 3 bases, with 7 bases sitting between them. Per germline, CDR1 SGHRS and CDR2 YFSETQ. The CDR3 protein is CASSLVTNYNEQFF. CDR3 nucleotide sequence: TGCGCCAGCAGCTTGGTGACTAACTACAATGAGCAGTTCTTC.

In DNA, the CDR3 is TGTGCCAGCAGCCCCAAACCAGGGGGAATTACTGAAGCTTTCTTT. It specifies CASSPKPGGITEAFF. The gene calls are TRBV7-8 and TRBJ1-1; 7 positions agree with TRBD1. Germline V lookup: CDR1 SGHVS, CDR2 FQNEAQ. With 5 bases clipped from V and 5 bases from J, the junction kept 11 bases outside the gene matches. The CDR3 is 15 amino acids. The variable domain in full, with the rest retrieved from reference TRBV7-8 and TRBJ1-1, is GAGVSQSPRYKVAKRGQDVALRCDPISGHVSLFWYQQALGQGPEFLTYFQNEAQLDKSGLPSDRFFAERPEGSVSTLKIQRTQQEDSAVYLCASSPKPGGITEAFFGQGTRLTVV.

This clonotype showed up many times. The chain links TRBV10-3 to TRBJ2-5; 10 bases are a match to TRBD1. Germline CDR1 is ENHRY and CDR2 is SYGVKD. This CDR3 contains 14 residues. Unmatched junction bases numbered 3, after V lost 2 bases and J lost 6 bases. CDR3 amino acids: CAISEGTGVQTQYF. The CDR3 bases are TGTGCCATCAGTGAGGGGACAGGGGTACAGACCCAGTACTTC.

This clonotype was recorded many times. The V and J genes are TRBV4-2 and TRBJ2-7; D gene uncertain. Trimming left V 2 bases short and J 0 bases short, with 14 bases between. CDR1 and CDR2 from the germline V gene are LGHNA and YNFKEQ. CDR3 size: 16 residues. Here the CDR3 DNA reads TGTGCCAGCAGCCAAAATCCCTTCCAAAACTCCTACGAGCAGTACTTC. Encoded protein: CASSQNPFQNSYEQYF.